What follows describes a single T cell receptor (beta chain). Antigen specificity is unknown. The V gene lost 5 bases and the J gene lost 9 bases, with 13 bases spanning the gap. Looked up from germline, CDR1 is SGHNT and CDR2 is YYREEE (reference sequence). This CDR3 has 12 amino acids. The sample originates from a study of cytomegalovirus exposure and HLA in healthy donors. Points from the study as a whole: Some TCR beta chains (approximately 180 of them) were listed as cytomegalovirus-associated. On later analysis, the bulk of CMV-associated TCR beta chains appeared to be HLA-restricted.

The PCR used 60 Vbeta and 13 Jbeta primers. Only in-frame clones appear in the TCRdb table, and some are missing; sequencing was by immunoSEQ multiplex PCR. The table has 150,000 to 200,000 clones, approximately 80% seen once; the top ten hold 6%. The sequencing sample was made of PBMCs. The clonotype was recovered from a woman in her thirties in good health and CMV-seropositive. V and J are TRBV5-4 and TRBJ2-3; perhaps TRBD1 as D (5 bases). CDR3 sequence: CASSLVGLTQYF. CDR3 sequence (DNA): TGTGCCAGCAGTCTGGTGGGGCTAACGCAGTATTTT. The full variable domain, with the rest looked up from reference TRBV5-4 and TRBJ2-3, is ETGVTQSPTHLIKTRGQQVTLRCSSQSGHNTVSWYQQALGQGPQFIFQYYREEENGRGNFPPRFSGLQFPNYSSELNVNALELDDSALYLCASSLVGLTQYFGPGTRLTVL.